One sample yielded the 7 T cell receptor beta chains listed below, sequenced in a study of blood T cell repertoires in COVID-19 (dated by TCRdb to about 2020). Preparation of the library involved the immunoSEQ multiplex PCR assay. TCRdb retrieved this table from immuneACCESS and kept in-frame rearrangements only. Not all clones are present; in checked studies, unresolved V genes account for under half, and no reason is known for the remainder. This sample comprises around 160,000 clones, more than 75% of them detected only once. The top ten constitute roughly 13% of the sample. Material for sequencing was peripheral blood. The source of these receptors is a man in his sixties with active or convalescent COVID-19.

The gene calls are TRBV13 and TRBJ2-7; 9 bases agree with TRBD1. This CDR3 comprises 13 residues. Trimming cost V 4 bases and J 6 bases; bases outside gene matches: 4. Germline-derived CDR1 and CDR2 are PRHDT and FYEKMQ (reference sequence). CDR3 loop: CASSSGQGSEQYF. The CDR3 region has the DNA TGTGCCAGCAGCTCGGGACAGGGTAGCGAGCAGTACTTC. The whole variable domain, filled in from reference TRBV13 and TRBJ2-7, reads AAGVIQSPRHLIKEKRETATLKCYPIPRHDTVYWYQQGPGQDPQFLISFYEKMQSDKGSIPDRFSAQQFSDYHSELNMSSLELGDSALYFCASSSGQGSEQYFGPGTRLTVT.

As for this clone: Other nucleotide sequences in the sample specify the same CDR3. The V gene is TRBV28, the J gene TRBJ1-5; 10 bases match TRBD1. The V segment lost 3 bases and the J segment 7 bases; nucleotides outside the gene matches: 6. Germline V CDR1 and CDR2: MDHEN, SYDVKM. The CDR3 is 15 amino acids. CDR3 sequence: CASSLGQGFRQPQHF. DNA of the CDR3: TGTGCCAGCAGTTTGGGACAGGGGTTCAGACAGCCCCAGCATTTT. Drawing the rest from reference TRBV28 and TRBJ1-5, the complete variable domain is DVKVTQSSRYLVKRTGEKVFLECVQDMDHENMFWYRQDPGLGLRLIYFSYDVKMKEKGDIPEGYSVSREKKERFSLILESASTNQTSMYLCASSLGQGFRQPQHFGDGTRLSIL.

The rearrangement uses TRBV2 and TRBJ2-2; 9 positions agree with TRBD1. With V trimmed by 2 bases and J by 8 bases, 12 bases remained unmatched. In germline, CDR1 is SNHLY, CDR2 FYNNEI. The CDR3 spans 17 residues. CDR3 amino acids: CASSESRDRDWAGELFF. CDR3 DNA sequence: TGTGCCAGCAGTGAAAGCCGGGACAGGGATTGGGCTGGGGAGCTGTTTTTT.

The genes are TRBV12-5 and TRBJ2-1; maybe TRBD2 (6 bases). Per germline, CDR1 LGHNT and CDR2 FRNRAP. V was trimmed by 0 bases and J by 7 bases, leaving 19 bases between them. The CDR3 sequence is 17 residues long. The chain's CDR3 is CASGLVRAGTPVNEQFF. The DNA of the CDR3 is TGTGCTAGTGGTTTGGTAAGGGCGGGGACCCCTGTTAATGAGCAGTTCTTC.

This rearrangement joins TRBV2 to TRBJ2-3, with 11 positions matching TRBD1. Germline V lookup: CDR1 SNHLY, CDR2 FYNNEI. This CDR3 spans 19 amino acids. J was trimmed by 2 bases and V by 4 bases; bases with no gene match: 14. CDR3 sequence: CASSAPSGGTGGHTDTQYF. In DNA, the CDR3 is TGTGCCAGCAGTGCCCCGTCGGGGGGGACAGGGGGACACACAGATACGCAGTATTTT.

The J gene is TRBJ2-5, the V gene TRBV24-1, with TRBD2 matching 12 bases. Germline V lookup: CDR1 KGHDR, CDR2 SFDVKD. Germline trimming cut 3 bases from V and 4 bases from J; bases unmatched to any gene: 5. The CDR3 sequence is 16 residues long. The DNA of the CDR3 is TGTGCCACCAGTGATATTCTAGCGGGAGGGCGAGAGACCCAGTACTTC. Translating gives CATSDILAGGRETQYF.

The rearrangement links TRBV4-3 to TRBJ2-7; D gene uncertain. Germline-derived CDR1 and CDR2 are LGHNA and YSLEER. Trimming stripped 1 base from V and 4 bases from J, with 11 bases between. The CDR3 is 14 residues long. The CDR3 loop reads CASSQAVANYEQYF. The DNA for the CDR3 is TGCGCCAGCAGCCAAGCTGTAGCTAATTACGAGCAGTACTTC.